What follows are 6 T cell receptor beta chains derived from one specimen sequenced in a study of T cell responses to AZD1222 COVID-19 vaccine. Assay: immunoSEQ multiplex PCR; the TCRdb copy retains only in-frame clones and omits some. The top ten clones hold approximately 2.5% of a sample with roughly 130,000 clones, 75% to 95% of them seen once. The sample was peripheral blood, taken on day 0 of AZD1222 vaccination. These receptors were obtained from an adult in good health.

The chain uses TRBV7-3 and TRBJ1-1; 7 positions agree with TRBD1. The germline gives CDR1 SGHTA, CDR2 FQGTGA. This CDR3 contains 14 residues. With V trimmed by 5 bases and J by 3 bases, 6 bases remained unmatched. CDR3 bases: TGTGCCAGCAGCGCCACAGGGGCGGACACTGAAGCTTTCTTT. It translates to CASSATGADTEAFF.

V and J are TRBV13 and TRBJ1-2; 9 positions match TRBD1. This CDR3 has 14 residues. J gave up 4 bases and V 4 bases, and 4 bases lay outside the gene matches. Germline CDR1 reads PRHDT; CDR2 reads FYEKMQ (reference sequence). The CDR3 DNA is TGTGCCAGCAGCTCGGACAGGGGATTCTATGGCTACACCTTC. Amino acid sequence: CASSSDRGFYGYTF.

Here the CDR3 DNA reads TGTGCCAGCAGCCCCTTAGACGAGGGACCGGAGTACTTC. It is translated as CASSPLDEGPEYF. The chain employs TRBV4-2 and TRBJ2-7; D possibly uses TRBD1 or TRBD2 (5 bases each). The CDR3 runs 13 residues. Trimming cost V 4 bases and J 11 bases, with 18 bases left between them. In germline, CDR1 is LGHNA, CDR2 YNFKEQ.

CDR3 coding DNA: TGTGCCAGCAGCCTTGGACAATCCAGGGGGCCCCAGCATTTT. It codes for CASSLGQSRGPQHF. The gene calls are TRBV3-1 (or the pseudogene TRBV3-2) and TRBJ1-5; D possibly corresponds to TRBD1 (6 bases). CDR3 length: 14 residues. The ends were cut back, 4 bases at V and 9 bases at J, with 16 bases in the middle. Germline loops: CDR1 LGHDT, CDR2 YNNKEL (reference sequence).

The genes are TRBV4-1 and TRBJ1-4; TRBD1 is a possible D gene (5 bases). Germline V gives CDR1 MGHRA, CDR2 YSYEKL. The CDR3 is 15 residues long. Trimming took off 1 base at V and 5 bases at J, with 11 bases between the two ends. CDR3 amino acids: CASSQGDLENEKLFF. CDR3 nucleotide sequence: TGCGCCAGCAGCCAAGGGGACCTGGAAAATGAAAAACTGTTTTTT.

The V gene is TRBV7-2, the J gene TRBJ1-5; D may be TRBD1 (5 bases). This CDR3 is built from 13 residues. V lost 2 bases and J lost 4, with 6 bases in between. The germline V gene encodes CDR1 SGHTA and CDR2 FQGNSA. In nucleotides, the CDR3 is TGTGCCAGCAGCTTACAGGGAAATCAGCCCCAGCATTTT. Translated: CASSLQGNQPQHF.